These 10 T cell receptor beta chains were sequenced from one sample in a study of cytomegalovirus exposure and HLA in healthy donors. Vbeta (60) and Jbeta (13) primers were used in the PCR. Assay used: immunoSEQ multiplex PCR; TCRdb lists only in-frame clones, some missing. The data show some 120,000 clones, more than 80% seen once. Material for sequencing was PBMCs. These receptors originate from a man aged 30-40 years in good health and CMV-seronegative.

V usage is TRBV29-1 and J usage is TRBJ2-3; 8 bases are shared with TRBD2. Per the germline V gene, CDR1 is SQVTM and CDR2 is ANQGSEA. The CDR3 extends over 17 amino acids. V was clipped by 3 bases and J by 0 bases; unmatched bases: 11. The CDR3 protein is CSVDGYREGLSTDTQYF. The CDR3 DNA reads TGCAGCGTTGATGGGTATCGGGAGGGCCTAAGCACAGATACGCAGTATTTT.

The chain uses TRBV7-9 and TRBJ2-2; TRBD2 matches 11 bases. CDR1 SEHNR and CDR2 FQNEAQ come from the germline V gene (reference sequence). V lost 5 bases and J lost 1; bases outside the gene matches: 6. CDR3 size: 17 residues. CDR3 sequence reads: CASSRMLAGGNTGELFF. The CDR3 DNA reads as TGTGCCAGCAGCCGAATGCTAGCGGGGGGGAACACCGGGGAGCTGTTTTTT.

As DNA, the CDR3 is TGCAGTGTTGGCAGTACCTACGAGCAGTACTTC. Translated, it gives CSVGSTYEQYF. V gene TRBV20-1 combines with J gene TRBJ2-7; D is ambiguous. V was pared by 7 bases and J by 2 bases, with 9 bases between. The CDR3 covers 11 residues. From germline, CDR1 is DFQATT and CDR2 SNEGSKA (reference sequence).

The chain links TRBV5-4 to TRBJ1-2, with 10 bases that match TRBD1. CDR1 and CDR2 from the germline V gene are SGHNT and YYREEE (reference sequence). CDR3 length: 13 residues. Germline trimming cut 7 bases from V and 4 bases from J; bases unmatched to any gene: 4. Here the CDR3 DNA reads TGTGCCAGCGGCGGACAGGGGGTCTATGGCTACACCTTC. Its translation: CASGGQGVYGYTF.

The rearrangement joins TRBV18 to TRBJ1-1; D unclear. Per the germline V gene, CDR1 is KGHSH and CDR2 is LQKENI. V lost 3 bases and J lost 0, with 8 bases in between. The CDR3 is 14 residues long. The CDR3: CASSPNNMNTEAFF. Written as DNA, the CDR3 is TGTGCCAGCTCACCGAATAACATGAACACTGAAGCTTTCTTT.

The chain joins TRBV27 to TRBJ2-2; 13 positions match TRBD2. CDR1 MNHEY and CDR2 SMNVEV come from the germline V gene (reference sequence). The junction had 11 bases not matched to a gene; V was cut back by 5 bases and J by 5 bases. The CDR3 totals 18 residues. In DNA, the CDR3 is TGTGCCAGCAGTCAGTTGGGGACTAGCGGGATAGGGACCGGGGAGCTGTTTTTT. It encodes CASSQLGTSGIGTGELFF.

This clone appeared once. The chain links TRBV27 to TRBJ1-5; 9 bases align to TRBD1. V shed 2 bases, J shed 2 bases, and the junction held 1 base outside the gene matches. Germline lookup yields CDR1 MNHEY and CDR2 SMNVEV (reference sequence). The CDR3 totals 15 residues. This chain's CDR3 is CASSLGTGRNQPQHF. CDR3 in DNA: TGTGCCAGCAGTTTAGGGACAGGGCGCAATCAGCCCCAGCATTTT.

V gene TRBV27 combines with J gene TRBJ2-7, with 8 bases lining up with TRBD1. The CDR3 has 15 amino acids. After removal of 2 bases from V and 4 bases from J, the junction contained 7 bases not matched to a gene. CDR1 is MNHEY, CDR2 SMNVEV, per germline (reference sequence). DNA of the CDR3: TGTGCCAGCAGTTTAAGAGCAGGGGGCTATTACGAGCAGTACTTC. Amino acid sequence: CASSLRAGGYYEQYF.

The chain recombines TRBV28 with TRBJ2-7; tentatively, D is TRBD2 (6 bases). Trimming stripped 6 bases from V and 0 bases from J, with 15 bases between. The CDR3 sequence is 15 residues long. The germline CDR1 and CDR2 sequences are MDHEN and SYDVKM. The CDR3 sequence is CASRGSGHVSYEQYF. The DNA of the CDR3 is TGTGCCAGCAGAGGCAGCGGGCACGTCTCCTACGAGCAGTACTTC.

This rearrangement joins TRBV15 to TRBJ2-7; 12 positions match TRBD2. CDR1 and CDR2 from the germline V gene are LNHNV and YYDKDF (reference sequence). The CDR3 is 18 amino acids. V shed 2 bases and J 2 bases; nucleotides not matched to a gene: 10. The CDR3 spells CATSRKSASGRETYEQYF. CDR3 bases: TGTGCCACCAGCAGAAAGTCGGCTAGCGGGAGGGAAACCTACGAGCAGTACTTC. Looking up the rest from reference TRBV15 and TRBJ2-7 gives the full variable domain: DAMVIQNPRYQVTQFGKPVTLSCSQTLNHNVMYWYQQKSSQAPKLLFHYYDKDFNNEADTPDNFQSRRPNTSFCFLDIRSPGLGDTAMYLCATSRKSASGRETYEQYFGPGTRLTVT.